Listed here is a single T cell receptor (beta chain). Antigen unknown. V lost 1 base and J lost 1; bases outside the gene matches: 17. The germline CDR1 and CDR2 sequences are LGHNA and YNFKEQ. This CDR3 comprises 22 residues. This sample is drawn from a study of T cell responses to AZD1222 COVID-19 vaccine. Across the whole study: Combined were second doses at about 4 or about 12 weeks.

Study-level findings and limits: Most donors were white British and more were female, and clonal diversity was possibly underestimated.

Sequencing used immunoSEQ multiplex PCR; TCRdb keeps in-frame clones, though not all of them. The sample yields roughly 250,000 clones, more than 85% seen once. V gene TRBV4-2 combines with J gene TRBJ2-3; 13 bases are a match to TRBD2. This TCR was sampled from an adult in good health. Here the sequenced sample was peripheral blood, taken on day 0 of AZD1222 vaccination. The CDR3 protein is CASSQGLRATGLAGVCTDTQYF. The CDR3 DNA follows: TGTGCCAGCAGCCAAGGACTCAGGGCTACAGGACTAGCGGGGGTTTGCACAGATACGCAGTATTTT.